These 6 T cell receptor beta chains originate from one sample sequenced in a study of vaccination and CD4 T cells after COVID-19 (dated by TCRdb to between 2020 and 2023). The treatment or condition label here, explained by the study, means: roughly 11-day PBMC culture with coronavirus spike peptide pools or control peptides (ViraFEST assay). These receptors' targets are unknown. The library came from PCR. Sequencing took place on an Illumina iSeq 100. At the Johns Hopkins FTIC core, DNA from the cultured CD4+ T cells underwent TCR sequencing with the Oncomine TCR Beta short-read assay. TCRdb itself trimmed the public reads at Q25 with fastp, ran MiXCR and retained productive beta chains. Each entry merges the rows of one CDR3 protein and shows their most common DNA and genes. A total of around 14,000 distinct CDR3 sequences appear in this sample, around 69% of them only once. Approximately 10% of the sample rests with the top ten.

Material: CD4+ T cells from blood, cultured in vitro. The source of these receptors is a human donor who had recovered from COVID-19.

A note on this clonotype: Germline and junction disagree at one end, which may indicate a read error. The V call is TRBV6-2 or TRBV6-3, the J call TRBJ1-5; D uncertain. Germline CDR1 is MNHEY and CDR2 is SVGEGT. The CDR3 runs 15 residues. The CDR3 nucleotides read TGTGCCAGCAGTGCTACAACTTATAGCAATCAGTCCCAGCATTTT. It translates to CASSATTYSNQSQHF.

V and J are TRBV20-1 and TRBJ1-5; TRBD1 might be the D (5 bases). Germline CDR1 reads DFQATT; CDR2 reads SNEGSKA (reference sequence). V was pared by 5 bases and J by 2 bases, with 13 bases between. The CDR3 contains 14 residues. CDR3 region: CSAGKEQGNQPQHF. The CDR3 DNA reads TGCAGTGCTGGAAAGGAACAGGGCAATCAGCCCCAGCATTTT.

CDR3 protein: CATSPGRGDYYEQYF. CDR3 nucleotides: TGTGCCACCAGCCCAGGGCGGGGCGATTACTACGAGCAGTACTTC. The V call is TRBV15, the J call TRBJ2-7; D perhaps matches TRBD2 (6 bases). V lost 5 bases, J lost 3 bases, and 17 bases lay in between. Germline-derived CDR1 and CDR2 are LNHNV and YYDKDF (reference sequence). The CDR3 runs to 15 residues.

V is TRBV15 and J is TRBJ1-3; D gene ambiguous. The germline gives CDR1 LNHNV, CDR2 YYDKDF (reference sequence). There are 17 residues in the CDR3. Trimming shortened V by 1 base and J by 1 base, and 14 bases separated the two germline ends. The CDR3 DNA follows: TGTGCCACCAGCAGAGTCCCGGGCGGCGGTTCTGGAAACACCATATATTTT. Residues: CATSRVPGGGSGNTIYF.

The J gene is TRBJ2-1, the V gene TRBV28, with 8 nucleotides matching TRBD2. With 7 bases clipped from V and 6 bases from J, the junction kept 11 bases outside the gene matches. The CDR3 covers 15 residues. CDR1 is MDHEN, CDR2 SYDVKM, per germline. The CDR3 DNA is TGTGCCAGCACCCAAGCGGGAGTCTATGGCAATGAGCAGTTCTTC. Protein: CASTQAGVYGNEQFF.

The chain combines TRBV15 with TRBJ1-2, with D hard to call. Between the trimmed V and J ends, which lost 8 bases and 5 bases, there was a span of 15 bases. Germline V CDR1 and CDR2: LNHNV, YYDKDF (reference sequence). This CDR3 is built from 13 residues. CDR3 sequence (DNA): TGTGCCACCTATAGGCCCGGAGGTTATGGCTACACCTTC. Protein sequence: CATYRPGGYGYTF.